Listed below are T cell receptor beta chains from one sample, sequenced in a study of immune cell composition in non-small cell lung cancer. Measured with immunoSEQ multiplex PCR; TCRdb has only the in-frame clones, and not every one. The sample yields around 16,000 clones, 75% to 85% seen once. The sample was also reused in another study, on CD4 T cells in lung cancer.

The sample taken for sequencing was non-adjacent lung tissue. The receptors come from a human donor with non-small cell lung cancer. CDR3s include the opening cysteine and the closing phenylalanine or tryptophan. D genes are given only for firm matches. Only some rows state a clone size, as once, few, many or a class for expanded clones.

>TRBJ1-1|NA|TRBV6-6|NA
CASSYPTVTEAFF
TGTGCCAGCAGTTACCCGACCGTAACTGAAGCTTTCTTT
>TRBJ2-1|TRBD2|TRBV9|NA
CASNIAGGRNEQFF
TGTGCCAGCAACATAGCGGGAGGAAGGAATGAGCAGTTCTTC
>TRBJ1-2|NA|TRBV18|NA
CASSPPNYGYTF
TGTGCCAGCTCACCACCGAACTATGGCTACACCTTC
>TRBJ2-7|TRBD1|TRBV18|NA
CASSGTGSYEQYF
TGTGCCAGCTCTGGGACAGGCTCCTACGAGCAGTACTTC
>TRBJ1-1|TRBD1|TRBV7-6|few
CASSAYRGNTEAFF
TGTGCCAGCAGCGCCTACAGGGGAAACACTGAAGCTTTCTTT
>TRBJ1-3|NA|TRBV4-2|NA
CASSQELDSFSGNTIYF
TGTGCCAGCAGCCAAGAACTAGACAGTTTCTCTGGAAACACCATATATTTT
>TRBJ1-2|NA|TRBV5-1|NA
CASSLEGTSNGYTF
TGCGCCAGCAGCTTGGAGGGGACATCGAATGGCTACACCTTC
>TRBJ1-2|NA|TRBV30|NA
CAWRSGQPGDYGYTF
TGTGCCTGGAGGTCGGGACAACCAGGGGACTATGGCTACACCTTC
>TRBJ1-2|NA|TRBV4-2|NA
CASSQDLTIYGYTF
TGTGCCAGCAGCCAGGACCTCACCATCTATGGCTACACCTTC
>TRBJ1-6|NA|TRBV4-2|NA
CASSQDAARLNSPLHF
TGTGCCAGCAGCCAAGACGCGGCCAGGTTAAATTCACCCCTCCACTTT
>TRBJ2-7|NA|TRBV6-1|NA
CASRRQADSYEQYF
TGTGCCAGCAGGAGACAGGCCGACTCCTACGAGCAGTACTTC
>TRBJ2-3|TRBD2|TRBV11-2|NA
CASSYIAGEGTDTQYF
TGTGCCAGCAGCTACATAGCGGGGGAGGGTACAGATACGCAGTATTTT
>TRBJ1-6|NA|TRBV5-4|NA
CASSLRTDSPLHF
TGTGCCAGCAGCCTGAGGACAGATTCACCCCTCCACTTT
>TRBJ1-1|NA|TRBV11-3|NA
CASRDGPMNTEAFF
TGTGCCAGCAGAGACGGACCGATGAACACTGAAGCTTTCTTT
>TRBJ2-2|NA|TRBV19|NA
CAALGRTANTGELFF
TGTGCCGCCCTGGGGAGGACAGCGAACACCGGGGAGCTGTTTTTT
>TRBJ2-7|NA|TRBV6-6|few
CASSYSMTEQYF
TGTGCCAGCAGTTACTCGATGACCGAGCAGTACTTC
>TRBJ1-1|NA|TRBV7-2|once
CASSFRSLAAVNTEAFF
TGTGCCAGCAGCTTCCGGTCTCTAGCAGCAGTGAACACTGAAGCTTTCTTT
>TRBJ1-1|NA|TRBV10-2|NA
CASSSYGAEAFF
TGCGCCAGCAGTTCGTACGGCGCTGAAGCTTTCTTT
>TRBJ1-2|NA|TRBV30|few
CAWSLEAGVNGYTF
TGTGCCTGGAGCCTGGAGGCAGGGGTTAATGGCTACACCTTC
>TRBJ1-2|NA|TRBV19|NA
CASSLSGAKWYGYTF
TGTGCCAGTAGTCTATCGGGGGCCAAGTGGTATGGCTACACCTTC
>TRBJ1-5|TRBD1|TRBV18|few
CASSPGQGEQPQHF
TGTGCCAGCTCACCTGGACAGGGGGAGCAGCCCCAGCATTTT
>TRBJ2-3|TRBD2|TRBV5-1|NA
CASSGIGLAGGNTQYF
TGCGCCAGCAGCGGAATCGGACTAGCGGGGGGTAATACGCAGTATTTT
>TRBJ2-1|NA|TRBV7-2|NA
CASRLTEASYNEQFF
TGTGCCAGCAGATTGACTGAGGCCTCCTACAATGAGCAGTTCTTC
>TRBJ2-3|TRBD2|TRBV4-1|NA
CASSQGWYPGLAGTSTDTQYF
TGCGCCAGCAGCCAAGGGTGGTACCCGGGACTAGCGGGGACTAGCACAGATACGCAGTATTTT
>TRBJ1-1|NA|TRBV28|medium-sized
CASSLFIPTDTEAFF
TGTGCCAGCAGTTTATTTATCCCTACGGACACTGAAGCTTTCTTT
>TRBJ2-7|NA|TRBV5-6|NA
CASSFAGNLEQYF
TGTGCCAGCAGCTTTGCGGGGAACCTCGAGCAGTACTTC
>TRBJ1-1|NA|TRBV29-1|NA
CSVGRTAGANTEAFF
TGCAGCGTTGGCCGCACGGCAGGGGCGAACACTGAAGCTTTCTTT
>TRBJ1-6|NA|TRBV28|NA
CASRRDLGNSPLHF
TGTGCCAGCAGGCGGGACCTTGGCAATTCACCCCTCCACTTT
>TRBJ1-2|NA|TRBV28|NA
CASSLLGQNYGYTF
TGTGCCAGCAGTTTATTGGGCCAGAACTATGGCTACACCTTC
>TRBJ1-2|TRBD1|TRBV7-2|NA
CASSLAGMGTGGFSYTF
TGTGCCAGCAGCTTAGCCGGAATGGGGACAGGGGGATTTAGCTACACCTTC
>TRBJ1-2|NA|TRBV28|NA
CASSSPLGQPGWSGYTF
TGTGCCAGCAGTTCACCCCTCGGACAGCCGGGTTGGAGTGGCTACACCTTC
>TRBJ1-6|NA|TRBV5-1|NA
CASSLEPLSSYNSPLHF
TGCGCCAGCAGCTTGGAACCATTAAGCTCCTATAATTCACCCCTCCACTTT
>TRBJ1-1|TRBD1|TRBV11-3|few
CASSSTTGVTNTEAFF
TGTGCCAGCAGCTCCACGACAGGGGTCACGAACACTGAAGCTTTCTTT
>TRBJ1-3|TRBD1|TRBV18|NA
CASSPNFDRAGNTIYF
TGTGCCAGCTCACCAAATTTCGACAGGGCTGGAAACACCATATATTTT
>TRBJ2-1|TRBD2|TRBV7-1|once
CARSFKRESEGNEQFF
TGTGCCAGAAGCTTCAAGCGGGAATCCGAGGGCAATGAGCAGTTCTTC
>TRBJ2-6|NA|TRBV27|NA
CASSGRTESGANVLTF
TGTGCCAGCAGTGGAAGGACGGAATCTGGGGCCAACGTCCTGACTTTC
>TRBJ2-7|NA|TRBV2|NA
CASSEAGSPRPTYEQYF
TGTGCCAGCAGTGAAGCAGGGAGTCCCCGTCCTACCTACGAGCAGTACTTC
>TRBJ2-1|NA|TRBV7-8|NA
CASSLGPGRHNEQFF
TGTGCCAGCAGCTTAGGGCCAGGGAGGCACAATGAGCAGTTCTTC
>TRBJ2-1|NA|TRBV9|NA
CASSRGAVRSYNEQFF
TGTGCCAGCAGCCGGGGGGCGGTAAGGTCCTACAATGAGCAGTTCTTC
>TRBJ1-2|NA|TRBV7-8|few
CASSLKGEGDGLNYGYTF
TGTGCCAGCAGCTTAAAGGGTGAGGGGGACGGACTGAACTATGGCTACACCTTC
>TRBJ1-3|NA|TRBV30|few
CAWKGIGNTIYF
TGTGCCTGGAAGGGTATTGGAAACACCATATATTTT
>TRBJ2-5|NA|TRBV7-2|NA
CASRLALYVETQYF
TGTGCCAGCCGCTTAGCTCTTTACGTAGAGACCCAGTACTTC
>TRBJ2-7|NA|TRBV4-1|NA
CASSPEPGGGPYEQYF
TGCGCCAGCAGCCCCGAACCGGGAGGGGGCCCCTACGAGCAGTACTTC
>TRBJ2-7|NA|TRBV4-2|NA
CASSQDGSYEQYF
TGTGCCAGCAGCCAAGATGGTTCCTACGAGCAGTACTTC
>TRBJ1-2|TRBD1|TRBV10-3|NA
CAIRSSGTGGGGYTF
TGTGCCATCAGGAGTTCCGGGACAGGGGGCGGCGGCTACACCTTC
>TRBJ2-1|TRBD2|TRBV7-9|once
CASSLAGGLNEQFF
TGTGCCAGCAGCCTAGCGGGGGGGCTAAATGAGCAGTTCTTC
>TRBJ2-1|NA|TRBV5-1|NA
CASSDAQGLYNEQFF
TGCGCCAGCAGTGACGCCCAGGGACTCTACAATGAGCAGTTCTTC
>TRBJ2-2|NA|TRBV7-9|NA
CASSWVGGTGELFF
TGTGCCAGCAGCTGGGTCGGTGGGACCGGGGAGCTGTTTTTT
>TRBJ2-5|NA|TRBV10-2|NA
CASSAASLGETQYF
TGCGCCAGCAGTGCCGCTAGCCTGGGGGAGACCCAGTACTTC
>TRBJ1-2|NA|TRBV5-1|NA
CASSFETPNYGYTF
TGCGCCAGCAGCTTCGAGACCCCTAACTATGGCTACACCTTC
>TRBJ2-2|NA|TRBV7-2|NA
CASSAGVFATGELFF
TGTGCCAGCAGCGCCGGGGTCTTTGCTACCGGGGAGCTGTTTTTT
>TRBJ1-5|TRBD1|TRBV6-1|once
CASSDSDRGGDQPQHF
TGTGCCAGCAGTGATTCGGACAGGGGCGGAGATCAGCCCCAGCATTTT
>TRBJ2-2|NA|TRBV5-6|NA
CASRTTGANTGELFF
TGTGCCAGCAGAACGACGGGGGCGAACACCGGGGAGCTGTTTTTT
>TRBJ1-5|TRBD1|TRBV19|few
CASSPGSRQGLGLNQPQHF
TGTGCCAGTAGTCCGGGGTCGCGACAGGGGCTCGGCCTCAATCAGCCCCAGCATTTT
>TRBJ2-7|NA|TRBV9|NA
CASSVGTGRGYEQYF
TGTGCCAGCAGCGTAGGAACAGGGCGAGGGTACGAGCAGTACTTC
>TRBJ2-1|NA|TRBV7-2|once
CASRNRGAGDEQFF
TGTGCCAGCAGAAACCGGGGGGCGGGAGATGAGCAGTTCTTC
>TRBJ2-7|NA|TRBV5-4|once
CASSLGQSYEQYF
TGTGCCAGCAGCTTAGGACAGAGCTACGAGCAGTACTTC